Here is one T cell receptor (beta chain) with its context. The antigen remains undetermined. A much larger clone sits a single nucleotide away, making a read error possible. TCRdb analysed the 5' RACE reads with MiXCR anew, one entry per CDR3 protein. This sample has more than 4,500 distinct CDR3 sequences, with less than 15% found just once. The sample is drawn from a study of spatial heterogeneity in lung cancer. Study overall: Alpha-chain detections were consistently fewer than beta-chain detections among the sequences.

Time point in this sample: sample taken at primary tumor resection. CDR1 SGHTA and CDR2 FQGTGA come from the germline V gene. Trimming shortened V by 4 bases and J by 3 bases, and 14 bases separated the two germline ends. This CDR3 spans 15 amino acids. Overall study results and limits: Tumors with more nonsynonymous mutations had more expanded intratumoral alpha and beta TCRs.

This chain connects TRBV7-3 to TRBJ2-3; D perhaps matches TRBD2 (5 bases). The sequence came from a male donor with early-stage non-small cell lung cancer. This sample comprised lung tumor tissue, obtained at surgery. The CDR3 region is CASSSTIGGTDTQYF. As DNA, the CDR3 is TGTGCCAGCAGCTCGACGATAGGAGGAACAGATACGCAGTATTTT.